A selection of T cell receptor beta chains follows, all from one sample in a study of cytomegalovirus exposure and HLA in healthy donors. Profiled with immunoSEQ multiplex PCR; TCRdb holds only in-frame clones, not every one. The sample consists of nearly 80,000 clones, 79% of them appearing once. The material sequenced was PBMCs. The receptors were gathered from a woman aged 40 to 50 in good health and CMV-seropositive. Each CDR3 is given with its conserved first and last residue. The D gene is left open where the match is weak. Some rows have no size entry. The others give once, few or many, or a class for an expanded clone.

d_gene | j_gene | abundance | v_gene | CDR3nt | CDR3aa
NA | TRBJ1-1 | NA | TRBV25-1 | TGTGCCAGCAGTGTCCTCAGGGAAGGGAACACTGAAGCTTTCTTT | CASSVLREGNTEAFF
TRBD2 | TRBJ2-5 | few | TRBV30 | TGTGCCTGGAAACTAGCGAGCCGAGTGGAGACCCAGTACTTC | CAWKLASRVETQYF
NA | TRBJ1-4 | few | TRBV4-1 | TGCGCCAGCAGCCAAGGGCTAGGAAAACTGTTTTTT | CASSQGLGKLFF
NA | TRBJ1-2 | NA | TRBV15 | TGTGCCACCAGCAGAGATACAGAAAACTATGGCTACACCTTC | CATSRDTENYGYTF
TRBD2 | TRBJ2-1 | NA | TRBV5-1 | TGCGCCAGCAAACCGACAGCGGGGGCGGGGAATGAGCAGTTCTTC | CASKPTAGAGNEQFF
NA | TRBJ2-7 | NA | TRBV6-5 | TGTGCCAGCAGCTACGAGACTACTGACGAGCAGTACTTC | CASSYETTDEQYF
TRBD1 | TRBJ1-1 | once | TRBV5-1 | TGCGCCAGCAGCTTGAGGTCCGGACAGGGTCGAGCTTTCTTT | CASSLRSGQGRAFF
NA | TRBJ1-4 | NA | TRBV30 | TGTGCCTGGAGAGATACGGGATTCGGGGTAAAACTGTTTTTT | CAWRDTGFGVKLFF
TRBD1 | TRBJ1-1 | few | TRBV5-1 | TGCGCCAGCAGCTTGGGGCTACAGGGGGCAGGCACTGAAGCTTTCTTT | CASSLGLQGAGTEAFF
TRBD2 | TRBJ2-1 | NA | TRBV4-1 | TGCGCCAGCAGCCAAGAACCGGGGGGGGTGAACAATGAGCAGTTCTTC | CASSQEPGGVNNEQFF